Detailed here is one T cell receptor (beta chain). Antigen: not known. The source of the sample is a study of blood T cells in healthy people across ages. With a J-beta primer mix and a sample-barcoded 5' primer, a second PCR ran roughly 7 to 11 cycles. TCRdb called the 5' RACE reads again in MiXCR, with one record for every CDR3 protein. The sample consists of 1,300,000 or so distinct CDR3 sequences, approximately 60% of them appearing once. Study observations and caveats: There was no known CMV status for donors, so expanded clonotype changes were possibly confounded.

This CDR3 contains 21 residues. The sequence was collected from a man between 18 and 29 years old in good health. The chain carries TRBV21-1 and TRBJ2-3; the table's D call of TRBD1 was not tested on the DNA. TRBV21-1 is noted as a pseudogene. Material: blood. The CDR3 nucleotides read TGTGCCAGCAGCGGCCCTTACTACCCGAATCCCCCCCTCTCTAGCACAGATACGCAGTATTTT. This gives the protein CASSGPYYPNPPLSSTDTQYF.